Below, 30 T cell receptor beta chains from the same sample are listed, as sequenced in a study of shared clonotypes between healthy human individuals (dated by TCRdb to about 2020). The library was obtained by the immunoSEQ multiplex PCR assay. TCRdb took this table from immuneACCESS and kept in-frame rearrangements with V and J called. Such tables lack part of the clones; where checked against another copy, unresolved V genes explain under half of the gap, and the rest is unexplained. The sample data list 2 million to 3 million clones, and 93% of these were observed just once. The ten largest clones take up approximately 0.36% of the sample. The sequenced sample was naive CD4+ T cells from PBMCs. Sample cell subset or site, as interpreted from the label and publication: CD45RA+ positively selected. The receptors derive from a man between 18 and 35 years old in good health. Some clones in this sample may be carry-over from other donors' samples.

The chain joins TRBV18 to TRBJ2-4; D possibly matches TRBD1 or TRBD2 (6 bases each). V dropped 3 bases and J dropped 0 bases, with 18 bases sitting between them. This CDR3 contains 18 residues. CDR1 is KGHSH and CDR2 is LQKENI in the germline V gene. For the CDR3, the DNA is TGTGCCAGCTCACCCAGCCGGGGGCGGCCGCTAGCCAAAAACATTCAGTACTTC. This encodes CASSPSRGRPLAKNIQYF.

The chain employs TRBV10-1 and TRBJ2-3, with D perhaps matching TRBD2 (5 bases). CDR3 size: 14 residues. Trimming took off 4 bases at V and 0 bases at J, with 8 bases between the two ends. Germline CDR1 reads WNHNN; CDR2 reads SYGVQD (reference sequence). The CDR3 DNA reads TGCGCCAGCAGTGCGGGGTCTAGCACAGATACGCAGTATTTT. It specifies CASSAGSSTDTQYF.

This clone was observed a single time. The chain joins TRBV30 to TRBJ2-1, with a weak D call TRBD2 (5 bases). CDR1 is GTSNPN and CDR2 is SVGIG in the germline V gene (reference sequence). The CDR3 sequence is 13 residues long. Trimming removed 4 bases at V and 15 bases at J, with 22 bases between. CDR3 amino acids: CAWNNKAGIDMFF. The CDR3 region has the DNA TGTGCCTGGAACAATAAGGCCGGGATCGATATGTTCTTC.

The chain couples TRBV18 to TRBJ2-5; D not certain. The germline V gene encodes CDR1 KGHSH and CDR2 LQKENI. Trimming stripped 1 base from V and 4 bases from J, with 7 bases between. There are 13 residues in the CDR3. CDR3: CASSPLRPETQYF. CDR3 in DNA: TGTGCCAGCTCACCACTCCGTCCAGAGACCCAGTACTTC.

This clone was observed once. V gene TRBV15 combines with J gene TRBJ2-7; D perhaps matches TRBD2 (5 bases). The CDR3 extends over 14 amino acids. V was shortened by 0 bases and J by 3 bases, with 9 bases between the two germline ends. Per the germline V gene, CDR1 is LNHNV and CDR2 is YYDKDF (reference sequence). CDR3 bases: TGTGCCACCAGCAGAGATCGAGGGTTCTACGAGCAGTACTTC. This translates into CATSRDRGFYEQYF.

This chain connects TRBV11-2 to TRBJ2-7; D is unclear. Between the trimmed V and J ends, which lost 4 bases and 3 bases, there was a span of 4 bases. The CDR3 is 11 amino acids. Germline assignment: CDR1 SGHAT and CDR2 FQNNGV. DNA for the CDR3: TGTGCCAGCAGCTACGTCTACGAGCAGTACTTC. Protein sequence: CASSYVYEQYF. Combining the CDR3 with reference TRBV11-2 and TRBJ2-7 gives the whole variable domain EAGVAQSPRYKIIEKRQSVAFWCNPISGHATLYWYQQILGQGPKLLIQFQNNGVVDDSQLPKDRFSAERLKGVDSTLKIQPAKLEDSAVYLCASSYVYEQYFGPGTRLTVT.

The chain is built from TRBV7-2 and TRBJ2-1; the match to TRBD2 covers 10 bases. V lost 5 bases and J lost 5; bases outside the gene matches: 3. This CDR3 has 14 amino acids. In germline, CDR1 is SGHTA, CDR2 FQGNSA. The CDR3 DNA is TGTGCCAGCAGCCGGACTAGCGGCAACAATGAGCAGTTCTTC. Translated: CASSRTSGNNEQFF.

The chain has TRBV7-2 and TRBJ2-7, with D tentatively TRBD2 (5 bases). The V gene lost 8 bases and the J gene lost 6 bases, with 14 bases spanning the gap. CDR1 is SGHTA, CDR2 FQGNSA, per germline. There are 12 residues in the CDR3. The CDR3 bases are TGTGCCAGCGGACCTGTAGCGTTCGAGCAGTACTTC. The encoded protein is CASGPVAFEQYF.

The chain employs TRBV7-6 and TRBJ2-4; the match to TRBD2 covers 7 bases. Trimming took 1 base from V and 10 from J; bases not matched to a gene: 7. Germline V gene sequence: CDR1 SGHVS, CDR2 FNYEAQ. The CDR3 consists of 14 residues. In DNA form, the CDR3 reads TGTGCCAGCAGCTTAGAAGCTAGCGGTCGAATTCAGTACTTC. Residues: CASSLEASGRIQYF.

This chain joins TRBV9 and TRBJ2-3; D is tentatively TRBD1 or TRBD2 (5 bases each). Trimming cost V 4 bases and J 4 bases, with 16 bases left between them. Germline lookup yields CDR1 SGDLS and CDR2 YYNGEE. The CDR3 is made up of 15 amino acids. The CDR3 reads CASSPNRGRADTQYF. In DNA, the CDR3 is TGTGCCAGCAGCCCCAACCGGGGCCGGGCAGATACGCAGTATTTT.

The rearrangement uses TRBV19 and TRBJ2-2; D is undetermined. The CDR3 is made up of 14 amino acids. Trimming pared 4 bases from V and 6 bases from J, leaving 12 bases between. The germline gives CDR1 LNHDA, CDR2 SQIVND (reference sequence). The CDR3 DNA is TGTGCCAGTAGTACCGGCCTGAATCCCGGGGAGCTGTTTTTT. Its translation: CASSTGLNPGELFF.

The chain couples TRBV5-4 to TRBJ1-1; 7 nucleotides agree with TRBD1. V trimming: 4 bases; J trimming: 4 bases; junction bases outside the gene matches: 4. Germline-derived CDR1 and CDR2 are SGHNT and YYREEE (reference sequence). This CDR3 is built from 13 residues. CDR3 DNA: TGTGCCAGCAGCGTCCCAGGGGGCACTGAAGCTTTCTTT. Residues: CASSVPGGTEAFF.

V is TRBV11-2 and J is TRBJ1-5; no reliable D call. Germline V gene data show CDR1 as SGHAT and CDR2 as FQNNGV. The V and J ends lost 2 bases and 4 bases respectively, with 21 bases between them. CDR3 length: 18 amino acids. CDR3 residues: CASSLIGRFEGKNQPQHF. The CDR3 DNA reads TGTGCCAGCAGCTTAATAGGGCGATTCGAGGGAAAAAATCAGCCCCAGCATTTT.

V and J are TRBV5-1 and TRBJ2-3, with a possible D match to TRBD2 (6 bases). The CDR3 length is 18 residues. V lost 1 base to trimming and J lost 0 bases, with 18 bases between them. From germline, CDR1 is SGHRS and CDR2 YFSETQ. CDR3 sequence (DNA): TGCGCCAGCAGCTTGTGGCCGAGGGAGGAAACTAGCACAGATACGCAGTATTTT. Its translation is CASSLWPREETSTDTQYF.

V and J are TRBV14 and TRBJ2-2, with D possibly matching TRBD2 (5 bases). The CDR3 sequence is 14 residues long. V was pared by 6 bases and J by 2 bases, with 10 bases between. Germline CDR1 is SGHDN and CDR2 is FVKESK. CDR3 DNA: TGTGCCAGCAGTAAGACTACTAACACCGGGGAGCTGTTTTTT. Translating gives CASSKTTNTGELFF.

This sequence joins TRBV9 and TRBJ1-4; D call uncertain. CDR1 is SGDLS, CDR2 YYNGEE, per germline. CDR3 length: 14 residues. Trimming cost V 4 bases and J 0 bases, with 7 bases left between them. This CDR3 reads CASSPRSTNEKLFF. CDR3 coding DNA: TGTGCCAGCAGCCCCAGGTCAACTAATGAAAAACTGTTTTTT.

This clone came up once. V is TRBV5-1 and J is TRBJ2-7; maybe TRBD1 (6 bases). CDR1 is SGHRS and CDR2 is YFSETQ in the germline V gene. V lost 3 bases to trimming and J lost 3 bases, with 19 bases between them. The CDR3 has 16 amino acids. The CDR3 coding sequence is TGCGCCAGCAGCTGGCAGGGGCGCGATCGAGGCTACGAGCAGTACTTC. It is translated as CASSWQGRDRGYEQYF.

CDR3 in amino acids: CASRTLKGSPLHF. CDR3 coding DNA: TGTGCCAGCAGGACCCTAAAGGGGTCACCCCTCCACTTT. The chain uses TRBV6-6 and TRBJ1-6, with D possibly matching TRBD1 (5 bases). Trimming removed 6 bases at V and 10 bases at J, with 13 bases between. Germline lookup yields CDR1 MNHNY and CDR2 SVGAGI (reference sequence). The CDR3 has 13 residues.

The J gene is TRBJ1-2, the V gene TRBV15; 7 nucleotides line up with TRBD1. Trimming removed 0 bases from V and 1 base from J; junction bases left unmatched: 8. The CDR3 has 17 residues. CDR1 and CDR2 from the germline V gene are LNHNV and YYDKDF (reference sequence). Written as DNA, the CDR3 is TGTGCCACCAGCAGAGATCGGTCGGCAGGGGGTAACTATGGCTACACCTTC. This gives the protein CATSRDRSAGGNYGYTF.

This clone was seen only once. The chain links TRBV7-9 to TRBJ2-2, with 9 bases identical to TRBD1. Germline V CDR1 and CDR2: SEHNR, FQNEAQ (reference sequence). Trimming cost V 1 base and J 5 bases; bases outside gene matches: 11. The CDR3 spans 18 residues. CDR3 bases: TGTGCCAGCAGCTTAGGGACGGGACAGGGAGGAATAACCGGGGAGCTGTTTTTT. Protein product: CASSLGTGQGGITGELFF.

This chain joins TRBV28 and TRBJ2-7; 8 bases line up with TRBD1. The trim removed 3 bases at V and 0 bases at J, leaving 10 bases unmatched. CDR3 length equals 17 residues. Germline CDR1 is MDHEN and CDR2 is SYDVKM. CDR3 region: CASSFASRDRSSYEQYF. DNA of the CDR3: TGTGCCAGCAGTTTCGCTTCCCGGGACAGGAGCTCCTACGAGCAGTACTTC.

With regard to this clone: Other nucleotide sequences in the sample specify the same CDR3. This chain connects TRBV11-2 to TRBJ2-3, with D possibly matching TRBD2 (6 bases). The CDR3 sequence is 15 residues long. The V end was cut by 1 base, the J end by 3 bases, with 11 bases between. CDR1 and CDR2 from the germline V gene are SGHAT and FQNNGV. For the CDR3, the DNA is TGTGCCAGCAGCTTAGCGGGAGTAGGGACAGATACGCAGTATTTT. Protein sequence: CASSLAGVGTDTQYF.

The rearrangement uses TRBV6-6 and TRBJ1-1, with D possibly matching TRBD1 (6 bases). V dropped 5 bases and J dropped 7 bases, with 11 bases sitting between them. The CDR3 totals 12 residues. Germline lookup yields CDR1 MNHNY and CDR2 SVGAGI (reference sequence). The CDR3 coding sequence is TGTGCCAGCAGTACCCGACAGGTTGAAGCTTTCTTT. Translation gives CASSTRQVEAFF.

The chain carries TRBV6-6 and TRBJ2-7, with 8 bases lining up with TRBD2. The ends lost 5 bases at V and 9 bases at J; junction bases unmatched: 9. The CDR3 is 13 amino acids. Germline V CDR1 and CDR2: MNHNY, SVGAGI (reference sequence). The DNA for the CDR3 is TGTGCCAGCAGTCAGGGACTAGGGTTAGGGCAGTACTTC. It translates to CASSQGLGLGQYF.

The chain recombines TRBV27 with TRBJ2-4; 12 nucleotides align to TRBD2. Germline trimming cut 3 bases from V and 7 bases from J; bases unmatched to any gene: 22. The CDR3 consists of 21 residues. In germline, CDR1 is MNHEY, CDR2 SMNVEV (reference sequence). CDR3 DNA sequence: TGTGCCAGCAGTTTCCCTTCTAGCGGGAGGGAAAGGGGGCTACAAAGGAACATTCAGTACTTC. This codes for CASSFPSSGRERGLQRNIQYF.

The chain couples TRBV2 to TRBJ2-1, with 10 nucleotides matching TRBD2. The germline CDR1 and CDR2 sequences are SNHLY and FYNNEI. The CDR3 contains 15 residues. Germline trimming cut 3 bases from V and 7 bases from J; bases unmatched to any gene: 6. For the CDR3, the DNA is TGTGCCAGCAGTGAGGTGGGACTAGCGATTAATGAGCAGTTCTTC. It yields the protein CASSEVGLAINEQFF.

V and J are TRBV2 and TRBJ1-5; the D is unclear. The CDR3 covers 13 residues. Trimming stripped 8 bases from V and 0 bases from J, with 8 bases between. CDR1 SNHLY and CDR2 FYNNEI come from the germline V gene. The CDR3 DNA reads as TGTGCCAGCCACAAATTTAGCAATCAGCCCCAGCATTTT. Protein product: CASHKFSNQPQHF.

This sequence joins TRBV7-8 and TRBJ2-1; 12 bases align to TRBD2. Trimming cost V 3 bases and J 10 bases; bases outside gene matches: 10. Germline CDR1 SGHVS, CDR2 FQNEAQ. The CDR3 length is 16 residues. CDR3 in amino acids: CASSLVRGLAGGEQFF. In DNA form, the CDR3 reads TGTGCCAGCAGCTTGGTAAGGGGTCTAGCGGGAGGGGAGCAGTTCTTC.

The chain links TRBV9 to TRBJ2-1; 9 nucleotides line up with TRBD2. The germline V gene encodes CDR1 SGDLS and CDR2 YYNGEE. J gave up 7 bases and V 3 bases, and 14 bases lay outside the gene matches. This CDR3 has 17 amino acids. For the CDR3, the DNA is TGTGCCAGCAGCGGGCCCCCTGCTAGCGGGAATGGGAATGAGCAGTTCTTC. This sequence encodes CASSGPPASGNGNEQFF.

This clone was found once. The V and J genes are TRBV6-5 and TRBJ1-2; TRBD1 aligns across 7 bases. Germline V gene sequence: CDR1 MNHEY, CDR2 SVGAGI. CDR3 length: 12 residues. The J segment lost 10 bases and the V segment lost 6 bases, leaving 8 bases of the junction unmatched. CDR3 in DNA: TGTGCCAGCAGGACAGGGCCACGAGCCTACACCTTC. Its translation is CASRTGPRAYTF.